These T cell receptor beta chains were read from a single sample in a study of blood T cells in healthy people across ages. TCRdb used MiXCR to reprocess the 5' RACE reads, holding one entry per CDR3 protein. The sample holds 450,000 to 600,000 distinct CDR3 sequences, about 28% seen once. This sample also belongs to another study, concerning T cells of mothers and their children.

Sequenced input: blood. The receptors originated from a boy aged 2-15 years in good health. Each CDR3 is given with its conserved first and last residue. A D gene is named only where the DNA matches it firmly. Clone size is not always given. Where it is, it says once, few, many or a class for expanded clones.

>TRBV30|TRBD2|few|TRBJ2-5
CACRLAGGEQYF
TGTGCCTGTCGACTAGCGGGAGGGGAGCAGTACTTC
>TRBV15|TRBD1|few|TRBJ2-1
CATSTTGAYNEQFF
TGTGCCACCAGCACCACAGGGGCCTACAATGAGCAGTTCTTC
>TRBV10-3|NA|NA|TRBJ2-7
CAISDRSEQYF
TGTGCCATCAGTGACCGATCCGAGCAGTACTTC
>TRBV7-3|TRBD2|few|TRBJ2-4
CASNPHGRDIQYF
TGTGCCAGCAACCCCCATGGGAGGGACATTCAGTACTTC
>TRBV12-3/TRBV12-4|NA|NA|TRBJ2-1
CASGFGDQNEQFF
TGTGCCAGCGGTTTCGGAGACCAGAATGAGCAGTTCTTC
>TRBV6-5|TRBD2|few|TRBJ2-7
CASSYYRTSVYEQYF
TGTGCCAGCAGTTACTATCGGACTAGCGTTTACGAGCAGTACTTC
>TRBV20-1|TRBD1|NA|TRBJ1-4
CSALHRGSVEKPFF
TGCAGTGCGCTTCACAGGGGGAGTGTTGAAAAACCGTTTTTT
>TRBV3-1|TRBD2|few|TRBJ2-7
CASSPASGLTYEQYF
TGTGCCAGCAGCCCGGCTAGCGGGTTGACCTACGAGCAGTACTTC
>TRBV5-1|NA|few|TRBJ1-4
CASSLGTAPFATNEKLFF
TGCGCCAGCAGCCTAGGGACGGCGCCCTTTGCAACTAATGAAAAACTGTTTTTT
>TRBV29-1|NA|NA|TRBJ1-2
CSVVPGGYGYTF
TGCAGCGTTGTACCCGGGGGCTATGGCTACACCTTC
>TRBV2|TRBD1|NA|TRBJ1-1
CASSDRTGREAFF
TGTGCCAGCAGCGATCGGACAGGCCGAGAAGCTTTCTTT
>TRBV5-6|NA|few|TRBJ1-1
CASSQSLAGMNTEAFF
TGTGCCAGCAGCCAATCCCTAGCGGGGATGAACACTGAAGCTTTCTTT
>TRBV5-5|TRBD1|once|TRBJ1-1
CASSYPAGQGGTEAFF
TGTGCCAGCAGCTACCCAGCAGGGCAGGGGGGGACTGAAGCTTTCTTT
>TRBV29-1|NA|few|TRBJ1-1
CSIEDSLNTEAFF
TGCAGCATTGAGGACAGTCTGAACACTGAAGCTTTCTTT
>TRBV30|NA|NA|TRBJ2-1
CAWKVARSWNEQFF
TGTGCCTGGAAAGTAGCGAGGTCTTGGAATGAGCAGTTCTTC
>TRBV6-5|TRBD2|NA|TRBJ2-5
CASSWASGRAGETQYF
TGTGCCAGCAGTTGGGCTAGCGGGAGAGCGGGGGAGACCCAGTACTTC
>TRBV28|NA|many|TRBJ1-2
CASSLSGPGYGYTF
TGTGCCAGCAGTTTATCGGGACCGGGCTATGGCTACACCTTC
>TRBV12-3/TRBV12-4|NA|NA|TRBJ1-3
CASHYSGNTIYF
TGTGCCAGCCATTATTCTGGAAACACCATATATTTT
>TRBV5-4|NA|once|TRBJ2-1
CASSPLAGTLEQFF
TGTGCCAGCAGCCCTTTGGCGGGCACCTTAGAGCAGTTCTTC
>TRBV27|NA|NA|TRBJ1-1
CASSLKFGGDRAFF
TGTGCCAGCAGTTTAAAGTTCGGGGGGGATCGGGCTTTCTTT
>TRBV11-2|NA|NA|TRBJ1-6
CASSLASTLNPPLHF
TGTGCCAGCAGCTTAGCCTCTACTCTTAATCCACCCCTCCACTTT
>TRBV12-5|NA|NA|TRBJ2-4
CASGRDTGGNIQYF
TGTGCTAGTGGCAGGGACACAGGCGGAAACATTCAGTACTTC
>TRBV29-1|NA|NA|TRBJ2-3
CSAGHGSGTDTQYF
TGCAGCGCCGGGCACGGGAGTGGGACAGATACGCAGTATTTT
>TRBV5-1|TRBD1|NA|TRBJ1-1
CASSADRGPRMGAFF
TGCGCCAGCAGCGCCGACAGGGGGCCAAGGATGGGCGCTTTCTTT
>TRBV7-3|TRBD1|NA|TRBJ2-2
CASSIDRGGNTGELFF
TGTGCCAGCAGCATCGACAGGGGAGGGAACACCGGGGAGCTGTTTTTT
>TRBV27|NA|NA|TRBJ2-5
CASSLWAGVLETQYF
TGTGCCAGCAGTTTATGGGCAGGGGTGTTAGAGACCCAGTACTTC
>TRBV20-1|TRBD2|NA|TRBJ2-7
CSASPPLAGGGEQYF
TGCAGTGCTAGCCCCCCACTAGCGGGAGGCGGCGAGCAGTACTTC
>TRBV6-5|NA|NA|TRBJ1-1
CASSYSRQLSTEAFF
TGTGCCAGCAGTTACTCGAGGCAGCTGAGCACTGAAGCTTTCTTT
>TRBV29-1|NA|few|TRBJ2-2
CSVERGLNTGELFF
TGCAGCGTTGAGCGGGGACTGAACACCGGGGAGCTGTTTTTT
>TRBV27|NA|few|TRBJ2-4
CASSYRTVRAKNIQYF
TGTGCCAGCAGTTACAGGACAGTCCGAGCCAAAAACATTCAGTACTTC
>TRBV11-2|NA|NA|TRBJ2-1
CASSPTGLEQFF
TGTGCCAGCAGCCCGACTGGGTTAGAGCAGTTCTTC
>TRBV4-1|NA|NA|TRBJ2-1
CASSQQPNAYNEQFF
TGCGCCAGCAGCCAACAACCAAACGCCTACAATGAGCAGTTCTTC
>TRBV2|TRBD1|NA|TRBJ1-4
CASSYRGTGNEKLFF
TGTGCCAGCAGTTACCGTGGGACAGGGAATGAAAAACTGTTTTTT
>TRBV5-1|NA|NA|TRBJ2-7
CASSSVGDSLEQYF
TGCGCCAGCAGCTCGGTAGGGGACTCCCTCGAGCAGTACTTC
>TRBV15|NA|few|TRBJ2-5
CATSWDRETQYF
TGTGCCACCAGCTGGGACCGGGAGACCCAGTACTTC
>TRBV6-5|NA|few|TRBJ2-2
CASSYSRRSTGELFF
TGTGCCAGCAGTTACTCGAGGAGATCCACCGGGGAGCTGTTTTTT
>TRBV6-2/TRBV6-3|NA|NA|TRBJ2-7
CASSYSGQRSSYEQYF
TGTGCCAGCAGTTACTCCGGACAGAGAAGCTCCTACGAGCAGTACTTC
>TRBV20-1|NA|NA|TRBJ1-5
CSAQTREVSNQPQHF
TGCAGTGCACAAACCAGGGAAGTTAGCAATCAGCCCCAGCATTTT
>TRBV29-1|NA|NA|TRBJ2-7
CSVVGLPYEQYF
TGCAGCGTTGTCGGGCTTCCCTACGAGCAGTACTTC
>TRBV12-3/TRBV12-4|TRBD2|NA|TRBJ2-7
CASSRTSYDEQYF
TGTGCCAGCAGTCGGACTAGCTACGACGAGCAGTACTTC
>TRBV10-3|NA|many|TRBJ2-5
CAPPNWTEKETQYF
TGTGCCCCCCCGAATTGGACGGAAAAAGAGACCCAGTACTTC
>TRBV5-1|NA|NA|TRBJ2-1
CASSLEGPSYWGNEQFF
TGCGCCAGCAGCTTGGAGGGACCGTCTTACTGGGGGAATGAGCAGTTCTTC
>TRBV20-1|NA|few|TRBJ1-6
CSARRDTNSPLHF
TGCAGTGCTAGACGAGATACCAATTCACCCCTCCACTTT
>TRBV7-2|TRBD2|few|TRBJ2-7
CASSLVVGGPRGEQYF
TGTGCCAGCAGCTTAGTAGTGGGAGGGCCTCGTGGCGAGCAGTACTTC
>TRBV5-1|TRBD2|NA|TRBJ2-7
CASSLQAGSHEQYF
TGCGCCAGCAGCTTGCAAGCGGGATCTCACGAGCAGTACTTC
>TRBV15|NA|NA|TRBJ1-1
CATSRFGRLMNTEAFF
TGTGCCACCAGCAGATTCGGACGGCTAATGAACACTGAAGCTTTCTTT
>TRBV29-1|TRBD1|NA|TRBJ2-7
CSVETGGYEQYF
TGCAGCGTAGAGACAGGGGGCTACGAGCAGTACTTC
>TRBV4-1|TRBD1|few|TRBJ1-1
CASSQDMQGAASNTEAFF
TGCGCCAGCAGCCAAGATATGCAGGGGGCGGCTTCGAACACTGAAGCTTTCTTT
>TRBV4-3|NA|few|TRBJ2-3
CASSQGQGGHTDTQYF
TGCGCCAGCAGCCAAGGGCAGGGAGGACACACAGATACGCAGTATTTT
>TRBV7-8|NA|NA|TRBJ2-1
CASRRAGSLEQFF
TGTGCCAGCAGACGCGCAGGGTCACTAGAGCAGTTCTTC
>TRBV29-1|TRBD2|NA|TRBJ2-5
CSAGLAQETQYF
TGCAGCGCCGGACTAGCACAAGAGACCCAGTACTTC
>TRBV7-9|NA|NA|TRBJ2-7
CASSFGGRNYEQYF
TGTGCCAGCAGCTTCGGGGGAAGGAACTACGAGCAGTACTTC
>TRBV5-1|NA|NA|TRBJ1-1
CASSKSRGGREDYTEAFF
TGCGCCAGCAGCAAATCACGGGGGGGGAGAGAGGATTACACTGAAGCTTTCTTT
>TRBV7-9|TRBD1|few|TRBJ1-4
CASSPRTGEEKMFF
TGTGCCAGCAGCCCCCGGACAGGGGAGGAGAAAATGTTTTTT
>TRBV15|TRBD2|few|TRBJ2-7
CATSRASGPTYEQYF
TGTGCCACCAGCAGGGCTAGCGGGCCGACCTACGAGCAGTACTTC
>TRBV5-1|TRBD1|NA|TRBJ2-1
CASSLPGTGLSNEQFF
TGCGCCAGCAGCTTACCCGGGACAGGGTTAAGCAATGAGCAGTTCTTC
>TRBV2|TRBD2|NA|TRBJ2-5
CASSETSGGAGQTQYF
TGTGCCAGCAGTGAAACTAGCGGGGGGGCGGGTCAGACCCAGTACTTC
>TRBV20-1|NA|once|TRBJ2-1
CSASQAGHHPDEQFF
TGCAGTGCTAGTCAAGCGGGACACCACCCAGATGAGCAGTTCTTC
>TRBV7-9|NA|NA|TRBJ2-7
CASSLGFGDTTYEQYF
TGTGCCAGCAGCTTAGGTTTCGGGGATACTACGTACGAGCAGTACTTC
>TRBV5-4|NA|NA|TRBJ2-7
CASSLVRGSLYEQYF
TGTGCCAGCAGCTTGGTACGGGGATCCCTCTACGAGCAGTACTTC